The 22 T cell receptor beta chains listed next were all sequenced from one sample in a study of cytomegalovirus exposure and HLA in healthy donors. PCR employed 60 Vbeta and 13 Jbeta primers. Profiling relied on immunoSEQ multiplex PCR, and the TCRdb table lists in-frame clones only, not all of them. The table shows some 130,000 clones, with 79% occurring only once. The specimen sequenced was PBMCs. The receptors shown here come from a male donor in good health and CMV-seronegative.

The V gene is TRBV10-3, the J gene TRBJ2-7; D unclear. This CDR3 is built from 15 residues. Germline V gene data show CDR1 as ENHRY and CDR2 as SYGVKD. V was shortened by 0 bases and J by 0 bases, with 9 bases between the two germline ends. The CDR3 region has the DNA TGTGCCATCAGTGAGTCTCGAACATTCTCCTACGAGCAGTACTTC. Its translation: CAISESRTFSYEQYF.

The chain combines TRBV5-7 with TRBJ1-3; the D gene is possibly TRBD1 (5 bases). TRBV5-7 is recorded as an ORF, its role being uncertain. Trimming shortened V by 4 bases and J by 1 base, and 6 bases separated the two germline ends. The CDR3 has 13 residues. The CDR3 DNA reads TGTGCCAGCAGCGGACAATCTGGAAACACCATATATTTT. Its protein is CASSGQSGNTIYF.

DNA for the CDR3: TGTGCCAGTAGTATGACAGACTCATACACCGGGGAGCTGTTTTTT. It yields the protein CASSMTDSYTGELFF. The chain joins TRBV19 to TRBJ2-2, with D possibly TRBD1 on 5 matching bases. Looked up from germline, CDR1 is LNHDA and CDR2 is SQIVND (reference sequence). This CDR3 contains 15 residues. Deletions cut 3 bases from V and 3 bases from J, with 11 bases between.

As to this clone: The same CDR3 arises from other DNA sequences in this sample as well. The chain carries TRBV19 and TRBJ1-5; tentative D call: TRBD1 (6 bases). Deletions cut 4 bases from V and 0 bases from J, with 16 bases between. CDR1 is LNHDA, CDR2 SQIVND, per germline (reference sequence). The CDR3 is made up of 17 amino acids. CDR3 loop: CASSTRDTPYSNQPQHF. CDR3 sequence (DNA): TGTGCCAGTAGTACCCGGGACACTCCCTATAGCAATCAGCCCCAGCATTTT.

The chain uses TRBV2 and TRBJ2-2; no clear D gene. Trimming pared 2 bases from V and 1 base from J, leaving 11 bases between. The CDR3 is 16 residues long. Germline V gives CDR1 SNHLY, CDR2 FYNNEI. In DNA, the CDR3 is TGTGCCAGCAGTGAACGTCGTCCGGTGAACACCGGGGAGCTGTTTTTT. It is translated as CASSERRPVNTGELFF.

The chain employs TRBV19 and TRBJ2-5, with 7 positions matching TRBD2. V shed 3 bases and J 3 bases; nucleotides not matched to a gene: 1. Germline V gives CDR1 LNHDA, CDR2 SQIVND (reference sequence). The CDR3 extends over 13 amino acids. CDR3 DNA: TGTGCCAGTAGTATCCTAGCGGAAGAGACCCAGTACTTC. Translated, it gives CASSILAEETQYF. Full variable domain (rest looked up from reference TRBV19 and TRBJ2-5): DGGITQSPKYLFRKEGQNVTLSCEQNLNHDAMYWYRQDPGQGLRLIYYSQIVNDFQKGDIAEGYSVSREKKESFPLTVTSAQKNPTAFYLCASSILAEETQYFGPGTRLLVL.

The rearrangement uses TRBV5-3 and TRBJ1-2, with 8 bases matching TRBD1. TRBV5-3 is filed as an ORF, its function uncertain. Losses at the gene ends were 4 bases for V and 6 bases for J; bases not matched to a gene: 8. This CDR3 contains 14 residues. In DNA form, the CDR3 reads TGTGCCAGAAGCCCGGACAGGGAACAGGATGGCTACACCTTC. Its protein is CARSPDREQDGYTF.

The V call is TRBV7-3, the J call TRBJ2-5; a possible D gene is TRBD1 (5 bases). The end of the DNA aligns better with TRBJ2-7, so the J call may be wrong. This CDR3 spans 13 amino acids. Per the germline V gene, CDR1 is SGHTA and CDR2 is FQGTGA. Here the CDR3 DNA reads TGTGCCAGCAGCTTAGGGGCTTACTACGAGCAGTACTTC. It is translated as CASSLGAYYEQYF.

The chain carries TRBV7-9 and TRBJ1-1; the match to TRBD1 covers 8 bases. V shed 5 bases, J shed 2 bases, and the junction held 7 bases outside the gene matches. The CDR3 is 15 amino acids. Germline V gene sequence: CDR1 SEHNR, CDR2 FQNEAQ (reference sequence). The CDR3 DNA follows: TGTGCCAGCAGCCCTTGGACAGGGAGAAACACTGAAGCTTTCTTT. Protein product: CASSPWTGRNTEAFF.

The V and J genes are TRBV2 and TRBJ1-1; D is unresolved. The CDR3 sequence is 11 residues long. Germline CDR1 SNHLY, CDR2 FYNNEI. V was clipped by 7 bases and J by 1 base, with 4 bases between them. The DNA for the CDR3 is TGTGCCAGCACAGGGAACACTGAAGCTTTCTTT. Protein product: CASTGNTEAFF.

The CDR3, as DNA: TGTGCCAGCAGCTTAGGAACAGGGGTGAATCAGCCCCAGCATTTT. Residues: CASSLGTGVNQPQHF. The chain carries TRBV7-9 and TRBJ1-5; 7 bases agree with TRBD1. J gave up 4 bases and V 1 base, and 4 bases lay outside the gene matches. Germline V gene lookup returns CDR1 SEHNR and CDR2 FQNEAQ (reference sequence). CDR3 size: 15 residues.

The rearrangement links TRBV7-2 to TRBJ1-1; possibly TRBD1 for D (6 bases). This CDR3 spans 12 amino acids. From germline, CDR1 is SGHTA and CDR2 FQGNSA. Trimming pared 5 bases from V and 9 bases from J, leaving 13 bases between. In nucleotides, the CDR3 is TGTGCCAGCAGCGCCGGGACACCCCAAGCTTTCTTT. This gives the protein CASSAGTPQAFF.

This chain links TRBV5-4 with TRBJ2-7; possible D gene TRBD1, 5 bases. V gave up 2 bases and J gave up 5 bases, with 14 bases separating them. The CDR3 runs 14 residues. In germline, CDR1 is SGHNT, CDR2 YYREEE (reference sequence). The CDR3 coding sequence is TGTGCCAGCAGCTTAGGCCAGGGTCTCAACGAGCAGTACTTC. Protein: CASSLGQGLNEQYF.

V and J are TRBV7-2 and TRBJ2-1; D is possibly TRBD2 (6 bases). The CDR3 sequence is 13 residues long. Looked up from germline, CDR1 is SGHTA and CDR2 is FQGNSA. V shed 1 base and J shed 6 bases, with 7 bases lying between them. The CDR3 DNA sequence: TGTGCCAGCAGCTTAGTGGGGGGCAATGAGCAGTTCTTC. Translating it yields CASSLVGGNEQFF.

The chain uses TRBV19 and TRBJ1-2, with a possible D match to TRBD1 (6 bases). CDR1 is LNHDA, CDR2 SQIVND, per germline (reference sequence). This CDR3 spans 12 amino acids. Between the trimmed V and J ends, which lost 7 bases and 2 bases, there was a span of 8 bases. CDR3 sequence: CASMQGNYGYTF. The CDR3 nucleotides read TGTGCCAGTATGCAGGGGAACTATGGCTACACCTTC.

This clone was recorded once. The DNA for the CDR3 is TGTGCCAGCAGCTCCGCCGGGGGCTACACCTTC. It yields the protein CASSSAGGYTF. The J gene is TRBJ1-2, the V gene TRBV13, with D unresolved. Per the germline V gene, CDR1 is PRHDT and CDR2 is FYEKMQ (reference sequence). This CDR3 has 11 amino acids. The V end lost 4 bases, the J end lost 8 bases, and 8 bases lay between the germline ends.

The chain employs TRBV15 and TRBJ2-3; tentative D call: TRBD2 (5 bases). The ends were cut back, 5 bases at V and 6 bases at J, with 12 bases in the middle. The CDR3 has 13 residues. Germline V lookup: CDR1 LNHNV, CDR2 YYDKDF (reference sequence). The chain's CDR3 is CATSPEVGDTQYF. In DNA form, the CDR3 reads TGTGCCACCAGCCCGGAGGTGGGGGATACGCAGTATTTT.

The chain has TRBV21-1 and TRBJ2-1; TRBD1 is the table's D call, not checked against the DNA. TRBV21-1 is a pseudogene locus. CDR3 length equals 17 residues. DNA of the CDR3: TGTGCCAGCAGCAAAGTCTGGGGACAGGGGCCCTACAATGAGCAGTTCTTC. It yields the protein CASSKVWGQGPYNEQFF.

This rearrangement joins TRBV9 to TRBJ1-6; TRBD1 might be the D (5 bases). Trimming stripped 2 bases from V and 4 bases from J, with 10 bases between. The CDR3 spans 15 residues. Germline V CDR1 and CDR2: SGDLS, YYNGEE. CDR3: CASSVGTSYNSPLHF. The CDR3 DNA follows: TGTGCCAGCAGCGTTGGGACTTCTTATAATTCACCCCTCCACTTT.

The chain uses TRBV30 and TRBJ2-5, with no clear D. The CDR3 length is 13 residues. Germline V gene sequence: CDR1 GTSNPN, CDR2 SVGIG (reference sequence). Trimming left V 0 bases short and J 1 base short, with 6 bases between. The CDR3 nucleotides read TGTGCCTGGAGTGTGGGCTCCCAAGAGACCCAGTACTTC. It is translated as CAWSVGSQETQYF.

The chain couples TRBV5-1 to TRBJ1-3; maybe TRBD1 (6 bases). Trimming stripped 2 bases from V and 3 bases from J, with 18 bases between. Per the germline V gene, CDR1 is SGHRS and CDR2 is YFSETQ. This CDR3 contains 17 residues. CDR3 region: CASSFTFGQFFGNTIYF. CDR3 sequence (DNA): TGCGCCAGCAGCTTTACGTTCGGACAGTTCTTTGGAAACACCATATATTTT.

The chain carries TRBV5-6 and TRBJ1-4, with D possibly TRBD1 on 6 matching bases. The V end was cut by 0 bases, the J end by 8 bases, with 20 bases between. This CDR3 contains 17 residues. From germline, CDR1 is SGHDT and CDR2 YYEEEE. The CDR3 is CASSLELGAGAQEKLFF. CDR3 coding DNA: TGTGCCAGCAGCTTGGAACTTGGGGCAGGGGCCCAAGAAAAACTGTTTTTT.